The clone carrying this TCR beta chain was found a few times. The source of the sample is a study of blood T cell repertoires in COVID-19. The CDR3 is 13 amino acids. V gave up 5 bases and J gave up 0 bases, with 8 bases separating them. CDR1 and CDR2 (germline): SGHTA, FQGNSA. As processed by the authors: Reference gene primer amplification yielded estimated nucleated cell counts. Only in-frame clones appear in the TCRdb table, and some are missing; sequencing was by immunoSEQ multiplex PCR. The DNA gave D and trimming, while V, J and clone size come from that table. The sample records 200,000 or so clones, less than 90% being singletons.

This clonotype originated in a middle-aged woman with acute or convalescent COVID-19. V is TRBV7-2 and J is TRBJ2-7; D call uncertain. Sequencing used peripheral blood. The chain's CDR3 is CASSQRSSYEQYF. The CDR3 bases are TGTGCCAGCAGCCAGAGGAGCTCCTACGAGCAGTACTTC.